This entry features one TCR beta chain sequence. As for treatment: some 19 received Ad26.COV2.S at low or high dose, single or two shots; five or six received placebo; per-sample allocation not given. Specimen acquisition occurred on day 63 following the initial vaccine or placebo injection. The data are from a study of Ad26.COV2.S vaccination and SARS-CoV-2 variants. There are 13 residues in the CDR3. Germline V gene sequence: CDR1 SGHVS, CDR2 FNYEAQ. V was trimmed by 7 bases and J by 4 bases, leaving 13 bases between them. Data came from immunoSEQ multiplex PCR; TCRdb stores just in-frame clones and leaves some out. The sample lists a few hundred thousand clones, 70% to 90% occurring once.

The sample here was peripheral blood, taken in a trial of Ad26.COV2.S vaccine versus placebo. This TCR was recovered from a person between 18 and 60 years old who received the Ad26.COV2.S COVID-19 vaccine or a placebo. V usage is TRBV7-6 and J usage is TRBJ2-5; D is possibly TRBD2 (6 bases). Here the CDR3 reads CASTSRRGETQYF. CDR3 in DNA: TGTGCCAGCACCTCCCGGAGGGGAGAGACCCAGTACTTC. The whole variable domain, filled in from reference TRBV7-6 and TRBJ2-5, reads GAGVSQSPRYKVTKRGQDVALRCDPISGHVSLYWYRQALGQGPEFLTYFNYEAQQDKSGLPNDRFSAERPEGSISTLTIQRTEQRDSAMYRCASTSRRGETQYFGPGTRLLVL.